This TCR beta chain appears in the sequencing data of a study of Ad26.COV2.S vaccination and SARS-CoV-2 variants. The germline CDR1 and CDR2 sequences are LNHDA and SQIVND (reference sequence). Unmatched junction bases numbered 9, after V lost 6 bases and J lost 4 bases. The CDR3 has 16 amino acids. A remark on this clone: What it recognizes is unknown.

Study conclusions and caveats: Reported findings describe substantial breadth in spike-specific CD8+ and CD4+ T cell responses following vaccination. The study found similar non-spike TCR breadth in vaccine and placebo recipients.

Method: immunoSEQ multiplex PCR; TCRdb's copy keeps in-frame clones and lacks some. The data show about 180,000 clones, with around 88% seen just once and around 6.3% held by the top ten. This clonotype was sampled from a human donor who had recovered from COVID-19. The sequencing here drew on peripheral blood, taken after recovery from COVID-19. The chain employs TRBV19 and TRBJ1-3; 10 bases are a match to TRBD1. DNA for the CDR3: TGTGCCAGTAGCCTTCTGGGGACAGGGGACGGAAACACCATATATTTT. This translates into CASSLLGTGDGNTIYF.